What follows is one TCR beta chain and its context. As yet, its antigen is unknown. The data stem from a study of cytomegalovirus exposure and HLA in healthy donors. Germline CDR1 is SGHVS and CDR2 is FQNEAQ. This CDR3 has 16 amino acids. The V and J ends lost 7 bases and 0 bases respectively, with 15 bases between them. Whole-study findings and limits: Prediction of most subjects' HLA-A and HLA-B alleles by TCR beta sequences was reportedly accurate. Later analysis identified some 16,000 TCR beta sequences associated with HLA alleles, using a false discovery rate threshold of 0.05. TRBV6-2, TRBV6-3 and other indistinguishable V segments were excluded.

13 Jbeta primers and 60 Vbeta primers were used for the PCR. The data were produced by immunoSEQ multiplex PCR, yet TCRdb's version contains in-frame clones alone and is incomplete. The table includes 120,000 or so clones, 60% to 85% detected once. The sample taken for sequencing was PBMCs. The receptor was isolated from a human donor in good health. The chain is built from TRBV7-8 and TRBJ2-2, with D maybe TRBD2 (5 bases). The CDR3 is CASTPWPGTNTGELFF. The CDR3 region has the DNA TGTGCCAGCACCCCCTGGCCCGGGACGAACACCGGGGAGCTGTTTTTT. Full variable domain (missing parts from reference TRBV7-8 and TRBJ2-2): GAGVSQSPRYKVAKRGQDVALRCDPISGHVSLFWYQQALGQGPEFLTYFQNEAQLDKSGLPSDRFFAERPEGSVSTLKIQRTQQEDSAVYLCASTPWPGTNTGELFFGEGSRLTVL.